These 25 T cell receptor beta chains were sequenced from one sample in a study of blood T cell repertoires in COVID-19. Clones were read by immunoSEQ multiplex PCR, and TCRdb kept only the in-frame ones, dropping some. This table has about 350,000 clones, roughly 84% appearing once. The sequencing input was PBMCs or T cells enriched from blood (not recorded which). These receptors all stem from a woman aged 30 to 39 who had recovered from COVID-19.

The chain joins TRBV5-5 to TRBJ1-2, with D possibly being TRBD1 (6 bases). CDR1 SGHKS and CDR2 YYEKEE come from the germline V gene (reference sequence). This CDR3 region has 15 residues. Trimming cost V 2 bases and J 2 bases, with 13 bases left between them. CDR3 sequence: CASSFRTASNYGYTF. CDR3 DNA sequence: TGTGCCAGCAGCTTTAGGACAGCATCCAACTATGGCTACACCTTC.

This clone appeared a single time. The chain recombines TRBV5-5 with TRBJ1-2; 7 nucleotides match TRBD1. The length of the CDR3 is 11 residues. Trimming removed 7 bases from V and 4 bases from J; junction bases left unmatched: 1. The germline CDR1 and CDR2 sequences are SGHKS and YYEKEE (reference sequence). CDR3 in DNA: TGTGCCAGCGGGACAGTCTATGGCTACACCTTC. It encodes CASGTVYGYTF.

This chain joins TRBV4-1 and TRBJ1-4, with TRBD1 matching 11 bases. The ends lost 4 bases at V and 0 bases at J; junction bases unmatched: 1. The CDR3 extends over 16 amino acids. The germline gives CDR1 MGHRA, CDR2 YSYEKL. The CDR3 region is CASSLGQGATNEKLFF. In nucleotides, the CDR3 is TGCGCCAGCAGCCTGGGACAGGGGGCAACTAATGAAAAACTGTTTTTT.

The CDR3 nucleotides are TGTGCCAGCAGAAACACCCCGAACACCGGGGAGCTGTTTTTT. Amino acids: CASRNTPNTGELFF. The J gene is TRBJ2-2, the V gene TRBV27; no definite D call. Trimming removed 6 bases at V and 0 bases at J, with 8 bases between. CDR1 and CDR2 (germline): MNHEY, SMNVEV (reference sequence). This CDR3 has 14 amino acids.

The chain is built from TRBV27 and TRBJ2-6, with D uncertain. V was cut by 0 bases and J by 2 bases, with 8 bases left in between. In germline, CDR1 is MNHEY, CDR2 SMNVEV (reference sequence). CDR3 length: 16 amino acids. For the CDR3, the DNA is TGTGCCAGCAGTTTATCGCGCGGCGCTGGGGCCAACGTCCTGACTTTC. Protein: CASSLSRGAGANVLTF.

The rearrangement links TRBV2 to TRBJ2-5, with D possibly TRBD2 on 5 matching bases. Trimming pared 3 bases from V and 5 bases from J, leaving 7 bases between. The CDR3 is made up of 12 amino acids. Per the germline V gene, CDR1 is SNHLY and CDR2 is FYNNEI. CDR3 DNA sequence: TGTGCCAGCAGTGAGGAGGCGGAGACCCAGTACTTC. Protein product: CASSEEAETQYF.

The chain employs TRBV7-8 and TRBJ1-1; tentatively, D is TRBD1 (5 bases). The germline CDR1 and CDR2 sequences are SGHVS and FQNEAQ. The CDR3 length is 16 residues. The V gene lost 3 bases and the J gene lost 1 base, with 15 bases spanning the gap. CDR3 sequence reads: CASSFHQGWENTEAFF. The CDR3 nucleotides are TGTGCCAGCAGCTTTCACCAGGGTTGGGAGAACACTGAAGCTTTCTTT.

This chain joins TRBV27 and TRBJ2-1, with D unclear. With 0 bases removed from V and 4 bases from J, the gap between germline ends came to 13 bases. Germline CDR1 MNHEY, CDR2 SMNVEV (reference sequence). The CDR3 is 16 amino acids. The CDR3 spells CASSLSLALLYNEQFF. CDR3 coding DNA: TGTGCCAGCAGTTTATCGTTAGCTCTCCTATACAATGAGCAGTTCTTC.

This clone was observed once. The V gene is TRBV21-1, the J gene TRBJ1-5. TRBV21-1 is tagged as a pseudogene. This CDR3 has 15 amino acids. The CDR3 reads CASSKCLGGNQPQHF. The CDR3 DNA reads as TGTGCCAGCAGCAAATGTCTGGGAGGCAATCAGCCCCAGCATTTT.

As for this clone: Other DNA sequences in this specimen translate into the identical CDR3. The chain is built from TRBV5-1 and TRBJ1-1, with D unclear. CDR3 length equals 14 residues. The V end lost 0 bases, the J end lost 0 bases, and 6 bases lay between the germline ends. Looked up from germline, CDR1 is SGHRS and CDR2 is YFSETQ. The CDR3 DNA reads TGCGCCAGCAGCTTGGACGGTCTGAACACTGAAGCTTTCTTT. As protein: CASSLDGLNTEAFF.

The V gene is TRBV3-1 (or the pseudogene TRBV3-2), the J gene TRBJ2-2; maybe TRBD1 (6 bases). V was pared by 2 bases and J by 15 bases, with 19 bases between. The CDR3 spans 14 residues. Per germline, CDR1 LGHDT and CDR2 YNNKEL (reference sequence). In nucleotides, the CDR3 is TGTGCCAGCAGCCAAAGGTTGGCGAATTCAGGGGTGTTTTTT. Protein product: CASSQRLANSGVFF.

This chain uses TRBV7-9 with TRBJ1-1, with 7 bases identical to TRBD1. The CDR3 covers 15 residues. The V gene's germline CDR1 is SEHNR and CDR2 FQNEAQ (reference sequence). Trimming at V came to 3 bases and at J to 6 bases, leaving 10 bases not matched to a gene. The CDR3: CASSFPGGYVAEAFF. The CDR3 DNA sequence: TGTGCCAGCAGCTTCCCAGGGGGATATGTCGCTGAAGCTTTCTTT.

V and J are TRBV10-3 and TRBJ1-2; D not certain. The CDR3 extends over 13 amino acids. The V end was cut by 0 bases, the J end by 6 bases, with 8 bases between. CDR1 ENHRY and CDR2 SYGVKD come from the germline V gene. CDR3 nucleotides: TGTGCCATCAGTGAGTCTTCATTCCATGGCTACACCTTC. Residues: CAISESSFHGYTF.

The chain recombines TRBV5-4 with TRBJ2-1; perhaps TRBD2 as D (5 bases). CDR1 and CDR2 (germline): SGHNT, YYREEE (reference sequence). V lost 1 base, J lost 5 bases, and 10 bases lay in between. CDR3 length equals 14 residues. In DNA, the CDR3 is TGTGCCAGCAGCTTGCCCGGGGAGCACAATGAGCAGTTCTTC. It translates to CASSLPGEHNEQFF.

This chain joins TRBV9 and TRBJ1-1, with 9 bases lining up with TRBD1. The CDR3 runs to 16 residues. CDR1 SGDLS and CDR2 YYNGEE come from the germline V gene. V was pared by 3 bases and J by 4 bases, with 10 bases of the junction left unmatched. As DNA, the CDR3 is TGTGCCAGCAGCGCACTATTTACAGGGGGCTCCACTGAAGCTTTCTTT. Encoded protein: CASSALFTGGSTEAFF.

This chain links TRBV24-1 with TRBJ2-5; D gene ambiguous. The CDR3 extends over 14 amino acids. Germline loops: CDR1 KGHDR, CDR2 SFDVKD. With 2 bases removed from V and 5 bases from J, the gap between germline ends came to 11 bases. The DNA of the CDR3 is TGTGCCACCAGTGATTCCGGGTCCTCGGAGACCCAGTACTTC. As protein: CATSDSGSSETQYF.

The chain joins TRBV3-1 (or the pseudogene TRBV3-2) to TRBJ2-1, with TRBD1 matching over 7 bases. Germline trimming cut 3 bases from V and 10 bases from J; bases unmatched to any gene: 9. In germline, CDR1 is LGHDT, CDR2 YNNKEL (reference sequence). The CDR3 sequence is 14 residues long. CDR3: CASSQAVTGKEQFF. CDR3 nucleotide sequence: TGTGCCAGCAGCCAGGCTGTGACAGGGAAGGAGCAGTTCTTC.

V usage is TRBV28 and J usage is TRBJ2-2; D perhaps matches TRBD1 (5 bases). The CDR3 spans 17 residues. V lost 3 bases and J 2 bases, leaving 16 bases between the germline ends. The germline gives CDR1 MDHEN, CDR2 SYDVKM. The CDR3: CASSLIGVGPNTGELFF. As DNA, the CDR3 is TGTGCCAGCAGTTTGATAGGGGTGGGTCCTAACACCGGGGAGCTGTTTTTT. The variable domain in full, with the rest retrieved from reference TRBV28 and TRBJ2-2, is DVKVTQSSRYLVKRTGEKVFLECVQDMDHENMFWYRQDPGLGLRLIYFSYDVKMKEKGDIPEGYSVSREKKERFSLILESASTNQTSMYLCASSLIGVGPNTGELFFGEGSRLTVL.

The rearrangement uses TRBV5-1 and TRBJ1-1; 7 bases are shared with TRBD1. V shed 4 bases and J 0 bases; nucleotides not matched to a gene: 3. The V gene's germline CDR1 is SGHRS and CDR2 YFSETQ. The CDR3 extends over 14 amino acids. The CDR3 DNA sequence: TGCGCCAGCAGCGTACAGGGGATGAACACTGAAGCTTTCTTT. Translated: CASSVQGMNTEAFF.

This chain links TRBV15 with TRBJ2-1, with TRBD1 matching over 9 bases. Germline trimming cut 2 bases from V and 2 bases from J; bases unmatched to any gene: 4. This CDR3 has 16 amino acids. Germline CDR1 LNHNV, CDR2 YYDKDF (reference sequence). CDR3 in amino acids: CATSRPGQGTYNEQFF. The CDR3, as DNA: TGTGCCACCAGCAGACCGGGACAGGGCACCTACAATGAGCAGTTCTTC.

V and J are TRBV10-1 and TRBJ2-2; 8 nucleotides align to TRBD1. Looked up from germline, CDR1 is WNHNN and CDR2 is SYGVQD (reference sequence). The CDR3 loop spans 15 amino acids. After removal of 8 bases from V and 5 bases from J, the junction contained 10 bases not matched to a gene. In nucleotides, the CDR3 is TGCGCCAGCGGGACAGGACGGACCACAACCGGGGAGCTGTTTTTT. This codes for CASGTGRTTTGELFF.

This sequence joins TRBV5-1 and TRBJ2-2, with TRBD2 matching over 8 bases. Germline V gene lookup returns CDR1 SGHRS and CDR2 YFSETQ. The CDR3 loop spans 13 amino acids. The J segment lost 1 base and the V segment lost 7 bases, leaving 0 bases of the junction unmatched. CDR3 amino acids: CASGTRNTGELFF. The CDR3 nucleotides are TGCGCCAGCGGGACTAGGAACACCGGGGAGCTGTTTTTT.

This clone was counted between two and nine times. The CDR3 DNA follows: TGTGCCAGTAGTATGACCAGGGGGCGAGATCAGCCCCAGCATTTT. It translates to CASSMTRGRDQPQHF. This chain joins TRBV19 and TRBJ1-5; 8 nucleotides align to TRBD1. After removal of 3 bases from V and 5 bases from J, the junction contained 6 bases not matched to a gene. The CDR3 extends over 15 amino acids. Germline V gives CDR1 LNHDA, CDR2 SQIVND (reference sequence).

The chain combines TRBV4-2 with TRBJ1-1; TRBD1 aligns across 9 bases. Trimming at V came to 4 bases and at J to 8 bases, leaving 8 bases not matched to a gene. The CDR3 runs 14 residues. CDR1 is LGHNA, CDR2 YNFKEQ, per germline. This CDR3 is CASSPAGTGTEAFF. The CDR3, as DNA: TGTGCCAGCAGCCCCGCCGGGACAGGGACCGAAGCTTTCTTT.

This rearrangement joins TRBV9 to TRBJ2-6; D is ambiguous. The V end lost 0 bases, the J end lost 4 bases, and 2 bases lay between the germline ends. This CDR3 has 13 amino acids. Germline CDR1 reads SGDLS; CDR2 reads YYNGEE. CDR3 nucleotide sequence: TGTGCCAGCAGCGTAGCAGGGGCCAACGTCCTGACTTTC. This sequence encodes CASSVAGANVLTF.